The next 25 T cell receptor beta chains were all read from a single sample in a study of blood T cell repertoires in COVID-19 (dated by TCRdb to 2020 to 2021). To prepare the library, the immunoSEQ multiplex PCR assay was applied. The table comes from immuneACCESS by way of TCRdb, which keeps in-frame sequences with V and J called. Part of the clones is missing from these tables; in studies checked, under half for an unresolved V gene and the rest for unknown reasons. The sample table shows about 84,000 clones, and nearly 85% are seen once. 25% to 35% of the sample is held by the ten biggest clonotypes. Material for sequencing was peripheral blood. The receptors stem from an elderly woman with acute or convalescent COVID-19.

This clone was recorded at least ten times. V usage is TRBV5-1 and J usage is TRBJ2-7, with D maybe TRBD1 (5 bases). With 4 bases removed from V and 0 bases from J, the gap between germline ends came to 11 bases. CDR3 length: 14 residues. From germline, CDR1 is SGHRS and CDR2 YFSETQ. The chain's CDR3 is CASSPRTISYEQYF. The DNA of the CDR3 is TGCGCCAGCAGCCCGCGGACAATCTCCTACGAGCAGTACTTC.

This chain joins TRBV28 and TRBJ2-1; D is uncertain. V was trimmed by 2 bases and J by 4 bases, leaving 9 bases between them. The CDR3 extends over 14 amino acids. Germline V lookup: CDR1 MDHEN, CDR2 SYDVKM. For the CDR3, the DNA is TGTGCCAGCAGTTTAATAGCTAGTTACAATGAGCAGTTCTTC. Translating gives CASSLIASYNEQFF.

The J gene is TRBJ1-1, the V gene TRBV6-1, with D possibly TRBD1 on 6 matching bases. Trimming left V 2 bases short and J 3 bases short, with 16 bases between. This CDR3 has 16 residues. From germline, CDR1 is MNHNS and CDR2 SASEGT. Here the CDR3 DNA reads TGTGCCAGCAGTGAACGCCCCTCGGACAGCCACACTGAAGCTTTCTTT. It yields the protein CASSERPSDSHTEAFF.

This clone came up many times. DNA of the CDR3: TGTGCCAGCACCCTCGGGGATCCGAATTCACCCCTCCACTTT. Its protein product is CASTLGDPNSPLHF. The chain is built from TRBV27 and TRBJ1-6; no clear D gene. Germline loops: CDR1 MNHEY, CDR2 SMNVEV (reference sequence). V was clipped by 7 bases and J by 7 bases, with 14 bases between them. The CDR3 loop spans 14 amino acids.

The CDR3 region has the DNA TGCGCCAGCAGCTTGGGGTCCGGTACGCAGTATTTT. As protein: CASSLGSGTQYF. The chain joins TRBV5-1 to TRBJ2-3; D not resolved. Looked up from germline, CDR1 is SGHRS and CDR2 is YFSETQ. The CDR3 has 12 residues. Trimming shortened V by 0 bases and J by 8 bases, and 7 bases separated the two germline ends.

This chain links TRBV6-2 or TRBV6-3 with TRBJ1-1; tentatively, D is TRBD1 (6 bases). This CDR3 is 14 amino acids long. Trimming cost V 5 bases and J 2 bases, with 12 bases left between them. CDR1 is MNHEY and CDR2 is SVGEGT in the germline V gene. This chain's CDR3 is CASSTRDTNTEAFF. DNA for the CDR3: TGTGCCAGCAGTACCCGGGACACCAACACTGAAGCTTTCTTT.

V usage is TRBV7-2 and J usage is TRBJ1-2; the D gene is possibly TRBD1 (6 bases). V was shortened by 2 bases and J by 7 bases, with 14 bases between the two germline ends. The CDR3 sequence is 14 residues long. CDR1 is SGHTA and CDR2 is FQGNSA in the germline V gene. CDR3 bases: TGTGCCAGCAGCTTATACGTTTTGACAGGTGGCTACACCTTC. It specifies CASSLYVLTGGYTF.

The CDR3: CASSQEMSGPYNEQFF. In DNA, the CDR3 is TGTGCCAGCAGCCAAGAGATGAGCGGTCCCTACAATGAGCAGTTCTTC. V usage is TRBV4-2 and J usage is TRBJ2-1, with a possible D match to TRBD2 (5 bases). The CDR3 loop spans 16 amino acids. Trimming removed 0 bases from V and 2 bases from J, with 11 bases in between. CDR1 and CDR2 from the germline V gene are LGHNA and YNFKEQ.

The gene calls are TRBV24-1 and TRBJ2-1; D might be TRBD2 (6 bases). Trimming left V 7 bases short and J 4 bases short, with 13 bases between. There are 14 residues in the CDR3. CDR1 and CDR2 from the germline V gene are KGHDR and SFDVKD. CDR3 sequence (DNA): TGTGCCACCAGGGGAGGAGGGGCTTACAATGAGCAGTTCTTC. This encodes CATRGGGAYNEQFF.

The chain uses TRBV30 and TRBJ1-1; TRBD1 is a possible D gene (5 bases). The V end was cut by 6 bases, the J end by 3 bases, with 14 bases between. Germline CDR1 reads GTSNPN; CDR2 reads SVGIG (reference sequence). The CDR3 has 13 residues. The DNA of the CDR3 is TGTGCCTGCCGACCAGGGTACCACACTGAAGCTTTCTTT. It yields the protein CACRPGYHTEAFF.

The chain links TRBV30 to TRBJ1-5; 7 bases are shared with TRBD1. The CDR3 runs to 14 residues. Germline trimming cut 3 bases from V and 5 bases from J; bases unmatched to any gene: 7. CDR1 is GTSNPN, CDR2 SVGIG, per germline (reference sequence). The CDR3 DNA sequence: TGTGCCTGGAGAGAGCCAGGGGGATATCAGCCCCAGCATTTT. Its translation is CAWREPGGYQPQHF.

The gene calls are TRBV5-1 and TRBJ2-1; 13 bases map to TRBD2. CDR1 and CDR2 from the germline V gene are SGHRS and YFSETQ. The CDR3 consists of 17 residues. Trimming cost V 0 bases and J 3 bases; bases outside gene matches: 3. As DNA, the CDR3 is TGCGCCAGCAGCTTGGGGGGGACTAGCGGGAACTACAATGAGCAGTTCTTC. The encoded protein is CASSLGGTSGNYNEQFF.

This clone was seen once. In DNA form, the CDR3 reads TGTGCCAGTACCACCACTCAGGGGGCTAATGAAAAACTGTTTTTT. Its protein product is CASTTTQGANEKLFF. The rearrangement joins TRBV19 to TRBJ1-4, with TRBD1 matching 7 bases. The CDR3 extends over 15 amino acids. The ends lost 7 bases at V and 3 bases at J; junction bases unmatched: 8. Germline V CDR1 and CDR2: LNHDA, SQIVND (reference sequence).

This clone was detected only a few times. This chain connects TRBV9 to TRBJ1-3; maybe TRBD1 (5 bases). V was trimmed by 3 bases and J by 0 bases, leaving 16 bases between them. CDR1 and CDR2 (germline): SGDLS, YYNGEE. There are 17 residues in the CDR3. The CDR3 coding sequence is TGTGCCAGCAGCGGGGGAACCCTGGGGGGCTCTGGAAACACCATATATTTT. Protein sequence: CASSGGTLGGSGNTIYF.

The CDR3 nucleotides read TGTGCCAGCAGTTTTACAGGGGAAACTGAAGCTTTCTTT. Translating gives CASSFTGETEAFF. The genes are TRBV6-5 and TRBJ1-1; 7 bases agree with TRBD1. V was clipped by 4 bases and J by 5 bases; unmatched bases: 4. Germline CDR1 reads MNHEY; CDR2 reads SVGAGI. This CDR3 has 13 amino acids.

This clone was seen only once. The V and J genes are TRBV5-4 and TRBJ2-3; 8 bases are a match to TRBD2. V dropped 0 bases and J dropped 4; count of bases not matched to a gene: 7. Germline V gene sequence: CDR1 SGHNT, CDR2 YYREEE (reference sequence). The CDR3 has 16 amino acids. The CDR3 DNA reads as TGTGCCAGCAGCTTGGGGGTAGCGGGATCTGCAGATACGCAGTATTTT. Amino acid sequence: CASSLGVAGSADTQYF.

This rearrangement joins TRBV11-3 to TRBJ2-3; 11 nucleotides align to TRBD2. Trimming at V came to 5 bases and at J to 4 bases, leaving 11 bases not matched to a gene. There are 17 residues in the CDR3. Germline V gives CDR1 SGHNT, CDR2 YENEEA. This CDR3 reads CASSPGTSGPKADTQYF. The CDR3 DNA follows: TGTGCCAGCAGCCCCGGGACTAGCGGTCCCAAAGCAGATACGCAGTATTTT.

This clone was detected a few times. The chain has TRBV4-2 and TRBJ1-6, with D tentatively TRBD1 (5 bases). The V gene lost 4 bases and the J gene lost 10 bases, with 14 bases spanning the gap. CDR3 size: 14 residues. The germline V gene encodes CDR1 LGHNA and CDR2 YNFKEQ. The CDR3 coding sequence is TGTGCCAGCAGCCTCGGGACTCCGGGGTCACCCCTCCACTTT. Encoded protein: CASSLGTPGSPLHF.

The rearrangement uses TRBV6-2 or TRBV6-3 and TRBJ2-3; 8 bases are shared with TRBD2. The CDR3 sequence is 17 residues long. Germline lookup yields CDR1 MNHEY and CDR2 SVGEGT. The junction had 10 bases not matched to a gene; V was cut back by 5 bases and J by 0 bases. The DNA for the CDR3 is TGTGCCAGCAGTCCCTTGTTAGCGGGGTCAAGCACAGATACGCAGTATTTT. Translating it yields CASSPLLAGSSTDTQYF.

The chain recombines TRBV19 with TRBJ2-3; 9 bases align to TRBD2. After removal of 8 bases from V and 1 base from J, the junction contained 7 bases not matched to a gene. The CDR3 runs to 15 residues. CDR1 LNHDA and CDR2 SQIVND come from the germline V gene (reference sequence). Here the CDR3 reads CASDRAGGGTDTQYF. The DNA of the CDR3 is TGTGCCAGTGACCGAGCGGGAGGAGGCACAGATACGCAGTATTTT.

The rearrangement links TRBV7-2 to TRBJ2-5, with D maybe TRBD1 (6 bases). This CDR3 has 16 residues. Trimming took off 1 base at V and 1 base at J, with 13 bases between the two ends. Looked up from germline, CDR1 is SGHTA and CDR2 is FQGNSA. In DNA form, the CDR3 reads TGTGCCAGCAGCTTAGTGGCAGGGGCGGGCCAAGAGACCCAGTACTTC. Translation: CASSLVAGAGQETQYF.

This rearrangement joins TRBV5-6 to TRBJ2-3; D is unclear. The V end was cut by 2 bases, the J end by 0 bases, with 4 bases between. Germline CDR1 is SGHDT and CDR2 is YYEEEE. CDR3 length: 13 residues. Written as DNA, the CDR3 is TGTGCCAGCAGCTTACACAGCACAGATACGCAGTATTTT. It is translated as CASSLHSTDTQYF.

The V and J genes are TRBV7-2 and TRBJ1-6; D ambiguous. The V gene's germline CDR1 is SGHTA and CDR2 FQGNSA. The CDR3 runs 14 residues. Trimming removed 5 bases from V and 9 bases from J, with 14 bases in between. This CDR3 reads CASSTTPGGSPLHF. The CDR3 DNA follows: TGTGCCAGCAGCACGACGCCAGGAGGTTCACCCCTCCACTTT.

This rearrangement joins TRBV11-3 to TRBJ2-5; D is perhaps TRBD2 (5 bases). CDR3 size: 13 residues. CDR1 is SGHNT and CDR2 is YENEEA in the germline V gene. Trimming shortened V by 1 base and J by 3 bases, and 6 bases separated the two germline ends. Written as DNA, the CDR3 is TGTGCCAGCAGCTTAGGAGCGGAAGAGACCCAGTACTTC. The encoded protein is CASSLGAEETQYF.

The CDR3 region has the DNA TGTGCCAGCAGTTACCTTGACATGACCGGGGAGCTGTTTTTT. Translation: CASSYLDMTGELFF. This chain links TRBV6-6 with TRBJ2-2; D unresolved. From germline, CDR1 is MNHNY and CDR2 SVGAGI (reference sequence). The CDR3 consists of 14 residues. Trimming cost V 2 bases and J 5 bases, with 9 bases left between them.